This T cell receptor (beta chain) stems from a study of T-cell memory formation after mild COVID-19. Across the whole study: TCR clustering was largely donor specific.

Germline V gene data show CDR1 as SGHTA and CDR2 as FQGNSA. CDR3 size: 19 residues. With V trimmed by 5 bases and J by 3 bases, 13 bases remained unmatched. The authors produced TCR alpha and TCR beta cDNA libraries with sample barcodes and UMIs by 5'RACE using constant-segment primers. TCRdb re-called the 5' RACE reads with MiXCR, one entry per CDR3 protein. The table lists roughly 300,000 distinct CDR3 sequences, 8.2% of them singletons, with about 22% in the top ten. The chain joins TRBV7-2 to TRBJ2-3, with TRBD2 identical over 14 bases. The clonotype was recovered from a man between 18 and 29 years old who had mild COVID-19 (a few samples of this study predate the infection). Cell type and time point are not known. Sample: PBMCs or a T cell subset sorted from them (not recorded which). Here the CDR3 DNA reads TGTGCCAGCAGCCGGACTAGCGGGGGGCCTGGTCCGCCTACAGATACGCAGTATTTT. It specifies CASSRTSGGPGPPTDTQYF.